These 13 T cell receptor beta chains came from one sample sequenced in a study of T-cell reconstitution after alpha-beta-depleted transplantation in children. Unique molecular identifiers were used to barcode this TCRbeta library. MiXCR, run by TCRdb on the PCR reads, gives a single entry per CDR3 protein. The sample has about 470,000 distinct CDR3 sequences, around two fifths seen once; the top ten hold 27%. The material was PBMCs, obtained before TCRalphabeta/CD19-depleted stem cell transplant. All receptors derive from a girl aged 2-15 years with aplastic anemia, due to receive a stem cell transplant.

The chain has TRBV29-1 and TRBJ1-1; no firm D call. Per germline, CDR1 SQVTM and CDR2 ANQGSEA. This CDR3 is built from 12 residues. The germline V and J ends were trimmed by 2 bases and 1 base, with 5 bases remaining between them. The CDR3 loop is CSVEKKNTEAFF. CDR3 in DNA: TGCAGCGTTGAAAAAAAGAACACTGAAGCTTTCTTT. Supplemented by reference TRBV29-1 and TRBJ1-1, the full variable domain reads SAVISQKPSRDICQRGTSLTIQCQVDSQVTMMFWYRQQPGQSLTLIATANQGSEATYESGFVIDKFPISRPNLTFSTLTVSNMSPEDSSIYLCSVEKKNTEAFFGQGTRLTVV.

The V call is TRBV5-1, the J call TRBJ2-5, with D possibly matching TRBD2 (5 bases). Germline V lookup: CDR1 SGHRS, CDR2 YFSETQ. The CDR3 length is 14 residues. Trimming pared 0 bases from V and 7 bases from J, leaving 13 bases between. The CDR3 DNA reads TGCGCCAGCAGCTTGGCAGGACCCAGCGGGACCCAGTACTTC. Its translation is CASSLAGPSGTQYF. The variable domain in full, completed from reference TRBV5-1 and TRBJ2-5, reads KAGVTQTPRYLIKTRGQQVTLSCSPISGHRSVSWYQQTPGQGLQFLFEYFSETQRNKGNFPGRFSGRQFSNSRSEMNVSTLELGDSALYLCASSLAGPSGTQYFGPGTRLLVL.

This chain joins TRBV6-1 and TRBJ1-2; D remains ambiguous. V lost 6 bases and J 4 bases, leaving 12 bases between the germline ends. The germline V gene has CDR1 MNHNS and CDR2 SASEGT. The CDR3 runs to 13 residues. CDR3 loop: CASRPGQIYGYTF. The CDR3 nucleotides are TGTGCCAGCAGACCTGGGCAGATCTATGGCTACACCTTC.

This clonotype was seen many times. The junction and the germline gene differ at one end; a read error may be behind it. The rearrangement uses TRBV7-7 and TRBJ2-3; D not resolved. The CDR3 length is 13 residues. Germline values: CDR1 SSHAT, CDR2 FNYEAQ (reference sequence). CDR3 DNA: TGTGCTAGCAGTCCCACTAGCACAGATACGCAGTATTTT. This encodes CASSPTSTDTQYF.

For this clonotype: Mismatch with germline at one junction end may stem from a read error. This rearrangement joins TRBV11-2 to TRBJ2-7; 7 nucleotides agree with TRBD1. CDR3 length equals 17 residues. Germline-derived CDR1 and CDR2 are SGHAT and FQNNGV. The CDR3 DNA reads TGTGCCAGCAGCTTAGACGAGGACAGGCGGCCCTCCTACGAGCAGTCCTTC. This gives the protein CASSLDEDRRPSYEQSF.

This clonotype showed up just a few times. The chain couples TRBV6-5 to TRBJ2-1, with D possibly TRBD1 on 6 matching bases. The CDR3 spans 15 residues. Germline CDR1 reads MNHEY; CDR2 reads SVGAGI. Trimming took off 3 bases at V and 2 bases at J, with 11 bases between the two ends. The CDR3 DNA reads TGTGCCAGCAGTTATGGACAGCCGACCTACAATGAGCAGTTCTTC. Translation: CASSYGQPTYNEQFF.

The V and J genes are TRBV10-3 and TRBJ2-3; 12 bases agree with TRBD2. This CDR3 contains 15 residues. The germline CDR1 and CDR2 sequences are ENHRY and SYGVKD. Trimming cost V 6 bases and J 6 bases; bases outside gene matches: 7. The CDR3 is CAISLLAGGTDTQYF. The CDR3 nucleotides read TGTGCCATCAGCCTACTAGCGGGAGGTACGGATACGCAGTATTTT.

This clonotype was counted a single time. The chain has TRBV20-1 and TRBJ2-4, with D perhaps being TRBD1 or TRBD2 (5 bases each). The CDR3 runs 14 residues. CDR1 and CDR2 (germline): DFQATT, SNEGSKA (reference sequence). V lost 8 bases and J lost 0, with 14 bases in between. The CDR3 DNA reads as TGCAGTCCAGGGACGCGCCTAGCCAAAAACATTCAGTACTTC. As protein: CSPGTRLAKNIQYF.

The rearrangement joins TRBV20-1 to TRBJ1-5, with D possibly being TRBD1 (5 bases). Trimming left V 1 base short and J 4 bases short, with 8 bases between. Germline-derived CDR1 and CDR2 are DFQATT and SNEGSKA (reference sequence). The CDR3 length is 13 residues. The CDR3 sequence is CSARVTENQPQHF. As DNA, the CDR3 is TGCAGTGCTAGAGTGACAGAGAATCAGCCCCAGCATTTT.

The chain combines TRBV28 with TRBJ2-2; no definite D call. V gave up 8 bases and J gave up 6 bases, with 7 bases separating them. Germline CDR1 and CDR2: MDHEN and SYDVKM. The CDR3 spans 11 residues. As DNA, the CDR3 is TGTGCCAGCTGCCTCCCCGGGGAGCTGTTTTTT. Its protein is CASCLPGELFF. Together with reference TRBV28 and TRBJ2-2, the CDR3 gives the full variable domain: DVKVTQSSRYLVKRTGEKVFLECVQDMDHENMFWYRQDPGLGLRLIYFSYDVKMKEKGDIPEGYSVSREKKERFSLILESASTNQTSMYLCASCLPGELFFGEGSRLTVL.

This chain connects TRBV20-1 to TRBJ1-5; the D gene is possibly TRBD1 (5 bases). Germline values: CDR1 DFQATT, CDR2 SNEGSKA (reference sequence). The ends were cut back, 5 bases at V and 5 bases at J, with 16 bases in the middle. The CDR3 loop spans 14 amino acids. Here the CDR3 reads CSAADGGTYQPQHF. The CDR3 coding sequence is TGCAGTGCTGCGGACGGGGGGACCTATCAGCCCCAGCATTTT.

The gene calls are TRBV7-9 and TRBJ1-2; D remains unclear. The CDR3 loop spans 11 amino acids. CDR1 and CDR2 from the germline V gene are SEHNR and FQNEAQ (reference sequence). Trimming took off 1 base at V and 12 bases at J, with 9 bases between the two ends. CDR3 sequence reads: CASSLVVRDTF. DNA for the CDR3: TGTGCCAGCAGCTTAGTCGTAAGGGACACCTTC.

V usage is TRBV12-3 or TRBV12-4 and J usage is TRBJ1-2; TRBD1 might be the D (6 bases). Trimming took off 3 bases at V and 6 bases at J, with 11 bases between the two ends. The CDR3 runs to 13 residues. CDR3 bases: TGTGCCAGCAGTTTGACAGGTACAGATGGCTACACCTTC. Translated: CASSLTGTDGYTF.